Included here is one T cell receptor beta chain sequence, with context. Only a few counts were recorded for this clonotype. Its antigen target is currently unknown. A much larger clone lies a single base off, so this may be a read error. The data derive from a study of T cells in Graves' hyperthyroidism and ophthalmopathy (dated by TCRdb to about 2019). With regard to the full study: Peripheral blood samples were taken at initial diagnosis, before any treatment was given. TCR V-J signatures able to tell the groups apart were searched for in a discovery cohort of some 100 patients, of whom 40 to 45 had Graves' ophthalmopathy and about 55 had stable Graves' hyperthyroidism. Prospective prediction of ophthalmopathy was tested in an independent validation cohort of approximately 19 hyperthyroidism patients and 15 to 17 patients who later progressed to ophthalmopathy. The approximately 98 discovery patients were randomly divided into training and test sets at a 7:3 ratio. In more than 5 Graves' hyperthyroidism patients, the study also compared T-cell repertoires from thyroid tissue with T-cell repertoires from blood. After sampling, hyperthyroidism patients received methimazole starting at 30 mg daily, and ophthalmopathy patients received high-dose intravenous methylprednisolone. The paper describes TCR Vbeta CDR3 sequencing of 120 to 150 peripheral blood samples, made up of roughly 45 ophthalmopathy patients, roughly 72 hyperthyroidism patients and some 17 progressor patients.

Moderately to severely active disease, a Clinical Activity Score of at least 3, a NOSPECS grade of at least 4, and a duration under 3 months were present in ophthalmopathy patients. Exclusion was applied to patients with uncontrolled infections, other autoimmune diseases, pregnancy or lactation. Diagnoses were based on clinical symptoms, serum thyroxine and TRAb, thyroid ultrasound and orbital computed tomography. Ficoll-Paque density gradient centrifugation was used to isolate PBMCs from around 10 ml of fresh peripheral blood. Total RNA was extracted using Trizol reagent, and RNA quality was assessed on an Agilent 2100 Bioanalyzer. Spanning cysteine to phenylalanine, the CDR3 consists of 16 amino acids. The entry retains the CDR3 DNA only, 48 bases that are in frame from base 1. CDR1 and CDR2 are drawn from the germline V gene: SGHVS, FNYEAQ. The germline V and J ends show losses of 7 bases and 4 bases respectively, and no gene match explains 13 bases of the junction.

Amplification of TCR beta CDR3 regions was carried out from RNA transcripts. The first round of RT-PCR for the TCR CDR3 was performed with the HTBI primer set and the Qiagen OneStep RT-PCR kit. A second multiplex PCR round built the libraries, followed by size selection and purification. Paired-end sequencing of the libraries was performed with 100 bp reads on an Illumina HiSeq2000. In the authors' own workflow: SOAPnuke was used to process the raw data, with reads discarded if the reads contained adapters or uncalled bases, had a mean Phred below 15, or lacked an exact constant-primer or identifier match. COPE v1.2.5 was used to merge high-quality paired reads, and clonotypes were defined as unique nucleotide sequences. MiTCR v1.1 was used to align clonotypes to the IMGT TRBV, TRBD and TRBJ reference segments. Only V-J combinations with frequency above 0.0001, covering 98% to 99.2% of repertoires, were analysed. The TCS score was defined as F50 (clonal expansion) divided by E x V (chaos), with BLOSUM62-based TCRdist calculated between CDR3 peptides within each V-J. Welch's t-statistics and random forest reduced around 510 V-J features to roughly 13, which were used in a naive Bayes classifier (R e1071). Starting from the raw public reads, TCRdb applied fastp trimming at Q25, assembled clones with MiXCR and retained in-frame beta chains. Each CDR3 protein gets just one entry, which takes the most common genes and DNA from the rows behind it. In this record, the V and J calls reflect TCRdb's handling and not the investigators' own analysis. The sample profile shows fewer than 450,000 distinct CDR3 sequences; over 11% of them were found once. The ten largest clones add up to 25% to 30% of the sample.

General study outcomes and caveats: A 13 V-J signature model separated ophthalmopathy from stable hyperthyroidism, with 87.88% sensitivity and around 84% specificity in cross-validation and 80%/75% in testing. In validation, the model predicted progression to ophthalmopathy a median of around 6.5 months before onset, with 70% to 71% sensitivity and about 72% specificity. Most expanded thyroid clonotypes (frequency above 0.001) were also detected in blood, a finding suggesting that blood repertoires may reflect thyroid immune responses. No statistical method was used to set the sample size in advance, and investigators knew the group allocation.

This sequence originates from a man aged 45-60 years with Graves' ophthalmopathy. Recombination connected TRBV7-6 to TRBJ1-1, and 9 bases in between align with TRBD1. Source material: blood. The nucleotides read TGTGCCAGCACCATGCGGGCCGGGACAGGGACCACTGAAGCTTTCTTT. Protein translation: CASTMRAGTGTTEAFF.